The T cell receptor beta chain described here comes from a study of CD8+CD57+ T cells in acquired aplastic anemia. Study background: The sorted CD4+ and CD8+ cells yielded an average around 3.2 ug of DNA. On average, healthy donors gave some 9.8 million reads for CD4+ cells.

In regard to this clonotype: The antigen is undetermined. One junction end disagrees with the germline gene, perhaps due to a read error.

CDR3 length: 14 amino acids. Germline lookup yields CDR1 SSHAT and CDR2 FNYEAQ (reference sequence). Genomic DNA templated the TCR beta VDJ and CDR3 profiling. TCRdb passed the reads through MiXCR, listing each CDR3 protein once. The data contain roughly 420,000 distinct CDR3 sequences, roughly 68% of them singletons. Study-wide findings and caveats: With respect to CD8+ Simpson's diversity, patients and controls did not differ significantly.

The sequencing sample was made of sorted CD4+, CD8+, or CD8+CD57+ T cells (not recorded which) from PBMCs. The clonotype originates from a human donor in good health, serving as a control. This chain connects TRBV7-7 to TRBJ1-4, with TRBD1 as a possible D gene (5 bases). The CDR3 here is CASSLVVRETAPAF. The CDR3 DNA follows: TGTGCCAGCAGCTTAGTGGTCAGGGAAACAGCCCCAGCATTT.